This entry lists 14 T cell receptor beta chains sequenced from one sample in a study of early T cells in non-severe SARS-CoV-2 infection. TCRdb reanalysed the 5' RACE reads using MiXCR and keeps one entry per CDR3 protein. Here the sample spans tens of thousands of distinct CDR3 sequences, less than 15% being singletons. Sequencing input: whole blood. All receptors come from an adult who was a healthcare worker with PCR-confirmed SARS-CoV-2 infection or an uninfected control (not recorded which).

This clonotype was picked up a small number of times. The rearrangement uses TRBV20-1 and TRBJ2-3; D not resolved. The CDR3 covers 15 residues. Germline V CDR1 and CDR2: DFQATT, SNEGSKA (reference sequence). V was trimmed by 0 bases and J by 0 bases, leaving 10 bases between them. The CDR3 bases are TGCAGTGCTAGAGATCTCTTAGAGAGCACAGATACGCAGTATTTT. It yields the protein CSARDLLESTDTQYF.

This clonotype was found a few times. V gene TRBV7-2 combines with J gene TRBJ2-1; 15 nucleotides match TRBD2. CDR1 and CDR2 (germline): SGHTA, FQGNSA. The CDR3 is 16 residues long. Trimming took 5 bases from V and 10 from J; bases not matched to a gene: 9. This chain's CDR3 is CASSPQGLAGGREQFF. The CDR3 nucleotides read TGTGCCAGCAGCCCCCAGGGACTAGCGGGGGGCAGGGAGCAGTTCTTC.

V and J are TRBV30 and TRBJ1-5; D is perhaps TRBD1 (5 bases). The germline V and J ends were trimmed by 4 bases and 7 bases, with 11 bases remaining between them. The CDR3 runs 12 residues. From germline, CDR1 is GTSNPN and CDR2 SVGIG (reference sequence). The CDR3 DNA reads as TGTGCCTGGAACCAGGGAGGGCAGCCCCAGCATTTT. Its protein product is CAWNQGGQPQHF.

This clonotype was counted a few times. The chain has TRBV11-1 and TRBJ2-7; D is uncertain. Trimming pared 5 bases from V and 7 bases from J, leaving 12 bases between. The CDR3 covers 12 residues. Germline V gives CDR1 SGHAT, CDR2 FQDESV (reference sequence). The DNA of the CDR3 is TGTGCCAGCAGCCTAGGGTCCAATGAGCAGTACTTC. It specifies CASSLGSNEQYF.

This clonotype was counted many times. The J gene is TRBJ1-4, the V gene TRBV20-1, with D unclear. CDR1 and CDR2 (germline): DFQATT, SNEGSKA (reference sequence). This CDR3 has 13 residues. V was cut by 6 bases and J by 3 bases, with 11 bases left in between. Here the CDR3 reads CSAKSGSNEKLFF. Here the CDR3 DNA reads TGCAGTGCGAAGTCGGGGTCTAATGAAAAACTGTTTTTT.

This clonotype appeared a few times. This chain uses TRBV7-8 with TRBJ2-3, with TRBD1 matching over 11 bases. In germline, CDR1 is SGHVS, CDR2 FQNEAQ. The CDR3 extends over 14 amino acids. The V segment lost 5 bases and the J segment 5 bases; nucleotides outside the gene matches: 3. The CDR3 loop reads CASSRDRGKDTQYF. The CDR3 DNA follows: TGTGCCAGCAGCCGGGACAGGGGGAAAGATACGCAGTATTTT.

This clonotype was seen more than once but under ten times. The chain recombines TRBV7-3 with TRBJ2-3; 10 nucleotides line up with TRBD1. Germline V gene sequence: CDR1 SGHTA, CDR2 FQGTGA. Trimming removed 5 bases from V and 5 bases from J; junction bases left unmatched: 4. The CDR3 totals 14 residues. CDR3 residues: CASSAGQGRDTQYF. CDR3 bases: TGTGCCAGCAGCGCGGGACAGGGGCGAGATACGCAGTATTTT.

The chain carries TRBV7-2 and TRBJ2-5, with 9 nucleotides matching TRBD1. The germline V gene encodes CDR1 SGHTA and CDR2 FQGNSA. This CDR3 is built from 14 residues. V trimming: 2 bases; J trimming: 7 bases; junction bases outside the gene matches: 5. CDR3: CASSLNRDRATQYF. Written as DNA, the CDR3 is TGTGCCAGCAGCTTAAACCGGGACAGGGCGACCCAGTACTTC. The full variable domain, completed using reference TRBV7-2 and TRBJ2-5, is GAGVSQSPSNKVTEKGKDVELRCDPISGHTALYWYRQSLGQGLEFLIYFQGNSAPDKSGLPSDRFSAERTGGSVSTLTIQRTQQEDSAVYLCASSLNRDRATQYFGPGTRLLVL.

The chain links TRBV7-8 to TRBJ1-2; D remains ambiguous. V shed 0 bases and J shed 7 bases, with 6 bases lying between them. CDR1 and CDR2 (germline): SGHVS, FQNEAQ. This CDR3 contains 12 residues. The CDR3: CASSLAASGYTF. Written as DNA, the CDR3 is TGTGCCAGCAGCTTAGCCGCCTCTGGCTACACCTTC.

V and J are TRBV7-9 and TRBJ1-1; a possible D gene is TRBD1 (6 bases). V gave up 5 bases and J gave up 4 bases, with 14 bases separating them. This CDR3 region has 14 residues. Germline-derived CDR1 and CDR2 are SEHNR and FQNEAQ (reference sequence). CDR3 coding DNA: TGTGCCAGCAGCCTCTCACAGGGTAGCACTGAAGCTTTCTTT. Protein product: CASSLSQGSTEAFF.

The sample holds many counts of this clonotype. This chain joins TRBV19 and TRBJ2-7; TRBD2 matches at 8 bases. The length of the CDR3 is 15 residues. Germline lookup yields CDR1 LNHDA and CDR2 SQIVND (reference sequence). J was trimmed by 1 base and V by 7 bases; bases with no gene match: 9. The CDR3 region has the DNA TGTGCCAGTAAACCCGCGGGAGGCCGGTCCTACGAGCAGTACTTC. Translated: CASKPAGGRSYEQYF.

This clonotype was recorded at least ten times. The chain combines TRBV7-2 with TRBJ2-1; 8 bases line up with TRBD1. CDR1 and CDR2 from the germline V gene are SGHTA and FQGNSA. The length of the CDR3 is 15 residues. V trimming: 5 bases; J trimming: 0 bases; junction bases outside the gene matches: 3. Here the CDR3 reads CASSRQGSSYNEQFF. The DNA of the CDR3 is TGTGCCAGCAGCCGACAGGGGAGCTCCTACAATGAGCAGTTCTTC.

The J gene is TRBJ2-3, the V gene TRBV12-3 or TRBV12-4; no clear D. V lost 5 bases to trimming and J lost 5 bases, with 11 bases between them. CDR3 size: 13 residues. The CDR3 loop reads CASSPLGRDTQYF. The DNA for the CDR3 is TGTGCCAGCAGTCCCTTGGGCAGAGATACGCAGTATTTT.

The CDR3 sequence is CASSFGTDQETQYF. DNA for the CDR3: TGTGCCAGCAGCTTCGGGACTGACCAAGAGACCCAGTACTTC. V is TRBV7-3 and J is TRBJ2-5, with TRBD2 as a possible D gene (6 bases). Deletions cut 3 bases from V and 0 bases from J, with 8 bases between. The CDR3 sequence is 14 residues long. Germline V gene lookup returns CDR1 SGHTA and CDR2 FQGTGA.